These T cell receptor beta chains were read from a single sample in a study of Ad26.COV2.S vaccination and SARS-CoV-2 variants. Sequencing used immunoSEQ multiplex PCR; TCRdb keeps in-frame clones, though not all of them. The sample gives nearly 400,000 clones, 89% of which show up once; under 2% is in the top ten. Sequencing was performed on peripheral blood, taken in a trial of Ad26.COV2.S vaccine versus placebo. These receptors originate from a person aged 18-65 years who received the Ad26.COV2.S COVID-19 vaccine or a placebo. The conserved cysteine and the conserved F or W are not part of the CDR3 here.

v_gene: TRBV3-1/TRBV3-2; j_gene: TRBJ2-2; len: 14; CDR3aa: ASSRTGTMNTGELF
v_gene: TRBV7-9; j_gene: TRBJ2-3; len: 13; CDR3aa: ASSPMRSPTDTQY
v_gene: TRBV3-1/TRBV3-2; j_gene: TRBJ2-5; len: 11; CDR3aa: ASSPGVYETQY
v_gene: TRBV10-3; j_gene: TRBJ1-4; len: 12; CDR3aa: AISQGQGYEKLF
v_gene: TRBV2; j_gene: TRBJ1-2; len: 11; CDR3aa: ASSADRAGGYT
v_gene: TRBV7-2; j_gene: TRBJ2-3; len: 15; CDR3aa: ASSYLAGGPSPDTQY
v_gene: TRBV29-1; j_gene: TRBJ2-7; len: 10; CDR3aa: SVEGPTYEQY
v_gene: TRBV19; j_gene: TRBJ1-1; len: 12; CDR3aa: ASSRGQLTTEAF
v_gene: TRBV9; j_gene: TRBJ1-4; len: 13; CDR3aa: ASSVTGTPNEKLF
v_gene: TRBV7-3; j_gene: TRBJ2-5; len: 11; CDR3aa: ASSPTPEGTQY
v_gene: TRBV5-6; j_gene: TRBJ1-2; len: 12; CDR3aa: ASSSAGTGPGYT
v_gene: TRBV19; j_gene: TRBJ1-1; len: 12; CDR3aa: ASSLVRGQTEAF
v_gene: TRBV11-1; j_gene: TRBJ1-2; len: 12; CDR3aa: ASSLAGEMDGYT
v_gene: TRBV9; j_gene: TRBJ2-1; len: 16; CDR3aa: ASSVAPLGRAIRDEQF
v_gene: TRBV4-1; j_gene: TRBJ2-5; len: 11; CDR3aa: ASKEGGQETQY
v_gene: TRBV7-2; j_gene: TRBJ2-5; len: 17; CDR3aa: ASSLDGTGLAGRGGTQY
v_gene: TRBV6-5; j_gene: TRBJ1-4; len: 12; CDR3aa: ASSRDRANEKLF
v_gene: TRBV19; j_gene: TRBJ2-3; len: 12; CDR3aa: ASKGGSRTDTQY
v_gene: TRBV24-1; j_gene: TRBJ1-2; len: 16; CDR3aa: ATSDSKGPGRTNYGYT
v_gene: TRBV19; j_gene: TRBJ2-3; len: 13; CDR3aa: ASSLQGWGTDTQY
v_gene: TRBV5-4; j_gene: TRBJ2-1; len: 11; CDR3aa: ASSLTGTNEQF
v_gene: TRBV5-1; j_gene: TRBJ2-7; len: 13; CDR3aa: ASSPREEDSYEQY
v_gene: TRBV6-6; j_gene: TRBJ2-7; len: 13; CDR3aa: ASSRTGLLAYEQY
v_gene: TRBV30; j_gene: TRBJ2-7; len: 14; CDR3aa: AWSVASGALSYEQY
v_gene: TRBV29-1; j_gene: TRBJ1-3; len: 11; CDR3aa: SVEGSTGNTIY